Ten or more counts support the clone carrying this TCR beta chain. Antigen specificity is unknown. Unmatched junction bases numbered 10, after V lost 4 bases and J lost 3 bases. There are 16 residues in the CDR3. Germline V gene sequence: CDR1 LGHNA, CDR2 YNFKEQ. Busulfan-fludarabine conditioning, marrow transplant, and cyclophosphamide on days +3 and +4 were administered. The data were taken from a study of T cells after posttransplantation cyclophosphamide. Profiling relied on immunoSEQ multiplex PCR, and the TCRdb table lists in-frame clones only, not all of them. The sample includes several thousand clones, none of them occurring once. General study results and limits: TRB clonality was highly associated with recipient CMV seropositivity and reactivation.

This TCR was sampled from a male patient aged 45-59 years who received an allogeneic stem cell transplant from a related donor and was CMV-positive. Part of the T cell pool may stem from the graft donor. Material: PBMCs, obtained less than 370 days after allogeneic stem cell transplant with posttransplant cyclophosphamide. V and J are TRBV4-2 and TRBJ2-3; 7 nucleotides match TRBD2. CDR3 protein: CASSPLTGGKTDTQYF. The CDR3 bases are TGTGCCAGCAGCCCCCTTACGGGAGGCAAAACAGATACGCAGTATTTT.